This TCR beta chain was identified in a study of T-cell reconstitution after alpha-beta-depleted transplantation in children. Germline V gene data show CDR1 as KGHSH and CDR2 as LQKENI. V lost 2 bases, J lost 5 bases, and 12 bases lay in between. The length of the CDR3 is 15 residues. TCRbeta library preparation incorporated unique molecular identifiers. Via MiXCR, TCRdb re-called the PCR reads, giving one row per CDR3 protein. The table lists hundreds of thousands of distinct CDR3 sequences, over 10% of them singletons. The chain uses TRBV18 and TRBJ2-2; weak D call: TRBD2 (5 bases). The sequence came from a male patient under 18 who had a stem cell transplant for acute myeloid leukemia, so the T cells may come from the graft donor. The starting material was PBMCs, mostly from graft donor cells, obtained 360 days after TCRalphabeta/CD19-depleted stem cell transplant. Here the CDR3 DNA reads TGTGCCAGCTCACCAGGGAACGGAGGAACCGGGGAGCTGTTTTTT. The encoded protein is CASSPGNGGTGELFF.